This TCR beta chain was found in a study of long-term antiretroviral therapy in people with HIV. Whole-study findings and limits: Clones showing expansion before ART dominated the repertoire at all time points. After ART, diversity increased yet remained lower than transplant donor controls.

Each HIV participant was treated in the United States. Running of the v3.0 immunoSEQ assay took place at survey level. Assay: immunoSEQ multiplex PCR; the TCRdb copy retains only in-frame clones and omits some. The profile covers roughly 20,000 clones, with around 82% appearing a single time and over 7.5% taken by the ten largest. About this clone itself: What it binds is not known.

The sequencing used unsorted PBMCs, collected at the start of antiretroviral therapy. The TCR originated in a middle-aged man with HIV.

The CDR3: CASSRDRSYEQYF. For the CDR3, the DNA is TGCGCCAGCAGCCGGGACAGATCCTACGAGCAGTACTTC. The chain carries TRBV4-1 and TRBJ2-7, with 7 bases that match TRBD1. CDR3 length: 13 amino acids. Trimming cost V 4 bases and J 1 base; bases outside gene matches: 1. The V gene's germline CDR1 is MGHRA and CDR2 YSYEKL.